These 24 T cell receptor beta chains share one sample of origin, sequenced in a study of T cells in women clearing cervical HPV infection. Profiled with immunoSEQ multiplex PCR; TCRdb holds only in-frame clones, not every one. Listed are about 29,000 clones; approximately 2.9% falls within the top ten. Sequenced: blood buffy coat. The receptors derive from a woman aged 18 to 75 with a cervical HPV16 infection that either progressed to CIN3+ or cleared (not recorded which).

Concerning this clone: The read ends 3 residues before the CDR3 terminus; that terminus is restored from the germline J gene. V and J are TRBV7-9 and TRBJ2-4; a weak D match, TRBD1 (6 bases). Germline V CDR1 and CDR2: SEHNR, FQNEAQ (reference sequence). The CDR3 length is 14 residues. Incomplete CDR3 DNA: TGTGCCAGCAGCTTCGGAAAACAGGGCGCCGGT. This gives the protein CASSFGKQGAG. The entire CDR3 protein is CASSFGKQGAGQYF. Drawing the rest from reference TRBV7-9 and TRBJ2-4, the complete variable domain is DTGVSQNPRHKITKRGQNVTFRCDPISEHNRLYWYRQTLGQGPEFLTYFQNEAQLEKSRLLSDRFSAERPKGSFSTLEIQRTEQGDSAMYLCASSFGKQGAGQYFGAGTRLSVL.

A word on this clone: The read terminates 3 residues ahead of where the CDR3 ends, so the germline J gene completes it. The chain has TRBV27 and TRBJ2-2; D is undetermined. The CDR3 extends over 13 amino acids. Looked up from germline, CDR1 is MNHEY and CDR2 is SMNVEV (reference sequence). V lost 8 bases and J lost 0, with 7 bases in between. The covered CDR3 bases are TGTGCCAGCCGCGATGCGAACACCGGGGAG. This gives the protein CASRDANTGE. From start to end, the CDR3 is CASRDANTGELFF.

A remark on this clone: Sequencing ends 3 residues short of the CDR3 end; the germline J gene provides the rest. The V and J genes are TRBV5-6 and TRBJ2-7, with TRBD2 identical over 12 bases. The junction had 6 bases not matched to a gene; V was cut back by 2 bases and J by 6 bases. This CDR3 comprises 15 residues. Germline V lookup: CDR1 SGHDT, CDR2 YYEEEE. CDR3 sequence: CASSFIPSGGAEQYF. Incomplete CDR3 DNA: TGTGCCAGCAGCTTTATTCCTAGCGGGGGGGCCGAG.

With respect to this clone: The CDR3 goes on 3 residues after the read ends, and that part is filled in from the germline J gene. The genes are TRBV20-1 and TRBJ2-7; possible D gene TRBD1, 5 bases. Germline V gene lookup returns CDR1 DFQATT and CDR2 SNEGSKA (reference sequence). With 1 base removed from V and 0 bases from J, the gap between germline ends came to 13 bases. The length of the CDR3 is 15 residues. CDR3 loop: CSARVPGKFSYEQYF. The CDR3 DNA, read in part, is TGCAGTGCTAGAGTTCCAGGGAAATTCTCCTACGAG.

For this clone: The read comes to an end 3 residues before the CDR3 does, leaving the germline J gene to fill in the end. The chain links TRBV20-1 to TRBJ1-4; 9 bases align to TRBD1. The CDR3 totals 14 residues. Trimming took 3 bases from V and 7 from J; bases not matched to a gene: 6. Germline V gene sequence: CDR1 DFQATT, CDR2 SNEGSKA (reference sequence). CDR3 sequence reads: CSASTTGGSEKLFF. CDR3 bases read: TGCAGTGCTAGCACGACAGGGGGTTCTGAAAAA.

With regard to this clone: The read terminates 3 residues ahead of where the CDR3 ends, so the germline J gene completes it. The chain carries TRBV20-1 and TRBJ1-2, with D perhaps matching TRBD1 (5 bases). CDR3 length equals 13 residues. The V gene lost 5 bases and the J gene lost 3 bases, with 13 bases spanning the gap. Germline values: CDR1 DFQATT, CDR2 SNEGSKA (reference sequence). CDR3 amino acids: CSAPPGRHYGYTF. The part of the CDR3 DNA that was read is TGCAGTGCTCCCCCAGGGAGGCACTATGGC.

About this clone: The read terminates 3 residues before the CDR3 end, so the remaining end is supplied by the germline J gene. The chain joins TRBV7-9 to TRBJ1-1; maybe TRBD1 (6 bases). With 4 bases removed from V and 7 bases from J, the gap between germline ends came to 13 bases. Looked up from germline, CDR1 is SEHNR and CDR2 is FQNEAQ (reference sequence). This CDR3 contains 13 residues. Partial CDR3 DNA: TGTGCCAGCAGCTGGGGAGGGGGAGTTGAA. This translates into CASSWGGGVE. In full, the CDR3 is CASSWGGGVEAFF.

A word on this clone: The read terminates 3 residues ahead of where the CDR3 ends, so the germline J gene completes it. The genes are TRBV7-2 and TRBJ1-2; TRBD1 aligns across 7 bases. This CDR3 comprises 14 residues. CDR1 and CDR2 (germline): SGHTA, FQGNSA. V lost 4 bases to trimming and J lost 3 bases; unmatched junction nucleotides: 5. The CDR3 bases that were read are TGTGCCAGCAGCTCCCAGGGGGGTTACTATGGC. It translates to CASSSQGGYYG. The CDR3 in its entirety is CASSSQGGYYGYTF.

The chain's CDR3 is CASSQRDTYNEQFF. The sequenced CDR3 bases are TGTGCCAGCAGCCAACGGGACACCTACAATGAG. The J gene is TRBJ2-1, the V gene TRBV14; possibly TRBD1 for D (6 bases). The read ends 3 residues early relative to the CDR3; the germline J gene fills the gap. The germline V gene encodes CDR1 SGHDN and CDR2 FVKESK. The CDR3 contains 14 residues. Trimming cost V 2 bases and J 2 bases, with 7 bases left between them.

On this clone itself: Read coverage stops 3 residues before the CDR3 terminus; the germline J gene supplies the remainder. V is TRBV19 and J is TRBJ1-5; no reliable D call. The CDR3 is 15 residues long. CDR1 and CDR2 (germline): LNHDA, SQIVND (reference sequence). The V gene lost 1 base and the J gene lost 2 bases, with 9 bases spanning the gap. The covered CDR3 bases are TGTGCCAGTAGTATAGGGGCCCGCCGCAATCAGCCC. Protein product: CASSIGARRNQP. In full, the CDR3 is CASSIGARRNQPQHF.

With respect to this clone: The read gets to within 3 residues of the CDR3 end, and the germline J gene fills in the rest. This chain uses TRBV2 with TRBJ2-7; D gene unclear. This CDR3 has 12 residues. V gave up 5 bases and J gave up 0 bases, with 5 bases separating them. Germline V gene lookup returns CDR1 SNHLY and CDR2 FYNNEI. The covered CDR3 bases are TGTGCCAGCAGTTTCAGCTCCTACGAG. Translation: CASSFSSYE. The complete CDR3 sequence is CASSFSSYEQYF.

A word on this clone: The read stops 3 residues short of the end of the CDR3; the missing end is completed from the germline J gene. The chain recombines TRBV2 with TRBJ1-5; D uncertain. V was shortened by 7 bases and J by 2 bases, with 9 bases between the two germline ends. Germline V gene sequence: CDR1 SNHLY, CDR2 FYNNEI. This CDR3 spans 13 amino acids. The CDR3 reads CASKKGGNQPQHF. CDR3 DNA (partial): TGTGCCAGCAAAAAGGGTGGCAATCAGCCC.

Comments on this clone: The CDR3 is cut off 3 residues early in the read; its end comes from the germline J gene. This chain connects TRBV6-2 or TRBV6-3 to TRBJ1-2; no firm D call. This CDR3 has 16 amino acids. CDR1 and CDR2 (germline): MNHEY, SVGEGT. Incomplete CDR3 DNA: TGTGCCAGCAGTGAGACGCTAGCGGTTTCCTACAATGAC. Protein product: CASSETLAVSYND. The whole CDR3 reads CASSETLAVSYNDYTF.

A note on this clone: The CDR3 end lies 3 residues beyond the end of the read and is filled in from the germline J gene. The rearrangement joins TRBV5-4 to TRBJ2-1; 7 bases are shared with TRBD1. Germline loops: CDR1 SGHNT, CDR2 YYREEE (reference sequence). The CDR3 has 14 amino acids. With V trimmed by 4 bases and J by 3 bases, 4 bases remained unmatched. The CDR3 sequence is CASSRTGDYNEQFF. Incomplete CDR3 DNA: TGTGCCAGCAGCCGAACAGGGGACTACAATGAG.

Notes on this clone: The read stops 3 residues short of the end of the CDR3; the missing end is completed from the germline J gene. The V and J genes are TRBV7-2 and TRBJ2-7; no clear D gene. Germline CDR1 is SGHTA and CDR2 is FQGNSA. V gave up 5 bases and J gave up 6 bases, with 8 bases separating them. This CDR3 comprises 11 residues. The CDR3 is CASSPKREQYF. The covered CDR3 bases are TGTGCCAGCAGCCCAAAGCGCGAG.

Notes on this clone: Coverage ceases 3 residues before the CDR3 finishes, and the germline J gene fills in the end. This sequence joins TRBV30 and TRBJ1-2; 9 bases match TRBD1. The CDR3 is 12 residues long. Germline CDR1 reads GTSNPN; CDR2 reads SVGIG (reference sequence). V lost 8 bases and J lost 4; bases outside the gene matches: 5. CDR3 protein: CARGTGLYGYTF. The CDR3 DNA, read in part, is TGTGCCCGTGGGACAGGGCTCTATGGC.

For this clone: The read comes to an end 3 residues before the CDR3 does, leaving the germline J gene to fill in the end. The chain joins TRBV18 to TRBJ2-2, with 7 bases that match TRBD1. CDR3 size: 16 residues. In germline, CDR1 is KGHSH, CDR2 LQKENI. J lost 2 bases, V lost 3 bases, and 6 bases had no gene match. The CDR3 region is CASSPTGQRNTGELFF. The DNA read from the CDR3 is TGTGCCAGCTCACCCACGGGACAGAGAAACACCGGGGAG.

With regard to this clone: The read ends 3 residues shy of where the CDR3 ends; the end is completed using the germline J gene. This chain connects TRBV7-6 to TRBJ2-3; 13 bases line up with TRBD2. V shed 4 bases and J 0 bases; nucleotides not matched to a gene: 7. Germline values: CDR1 SGHVS, CDR2 FNYEAQ. CDR3 length: 18 amino acids. This chain's CDR3 is CASSSGLAGELSTDTQYF. Incomplete CDR3 DNA: TGTGCCAGCAGCTCAGGACTAGCGGGGGAGCTAAGCACAGATACG.

About this clone: With the read ending 3 residues before the CDR3 end, the germline J gene is used to fill in that end. The same CDR3 is also encoded by other DNA sequences in this sample. The chain couples TRBV29-1 to TRBJ1-1; 9 nucleotides line up with TRBD1. Germline V gene data show CDR1 as SQVTM and CDR2 as ANQGSEA. The CDR3 contains 14 residues. Trimming cost V 3 bases and J 5 bases; bases outside gene matches: 7. The part of the CDR3 DNA that was read is TGCAGCGTTGAGACAGGGGGAGGAGGGACTGAA. Residues: CSVETGGGGTE. The whole CDR3 region reads CSVETGGGGTEAFF.

In regard to this clone: The read ends 3 residues early relative to the CDR3; the germline J gene fills the gap. The chain joins TRBV5-5 to TRBJ2-3, with D possibly matching TRBD1 (6 bases). CDR3 length: 13 residues. Germline-derived CDR1 and CDR2 are SGHKS and YYEKEE (reference sequence). V was shortened by 4 bases and J by 5 bases, with 11 bases between the two germline ends. This CDR3 is CASSTPGVDTQYF. CDR3 DNA (partial): TGTGCCAGCAGCACTCCAGGGGTAGATACG.

Note on this clone: The sequence runs out 3 residues before the end of the CDR3; the remainder is reconstructed from the germline J gene. This chain uses TRBV6-1 with TRBJ1-2, with 12 bases identical to TRBD1. The CDR3 is 15 residues long. Germline CDR1 is MNHNS and CDR2 is SASEGT. CDR3 DNA (partial): TGTGCCAGCAGTGGAACGGGACAGGGGGCGAGGGGC. Encoded protein: CASSGTGQGARG. The CDR3, in full, reads CASSGTGQGARGYTF.

A note on this clone: The read falls 3 residues short of the CDR3 end, and the missing part is taken from the germline J gene. The genes are TRBV5-1 and TRBJ1-2, with D perhaps TRBD1 (6 bases). Trimming cost V 0 bases and J 6 bases, with 9 bases left between them. This CDR3 spans 13 amino acids. Looked up from germline, CDR1 is SGHRS and CDR2 is YFSETQ. CDR3 protein: CASSLEQGNGYTF. The sequenced part of the CDR3 DNA is TGCGCCAGCAGCTTGGAGCAGGGGAATGGC.

Concerning this clone: The sequence runs out 3 residues before the end of the CDR3; the remainder is reconstructed from the germline J gene. The chain joins TRBV2 to TRBJ2-7; 7 nucleotides agree with TRBD2. J lost 6 bases, V lost 9 bases, and 14 bases had no gene match. The CDR3 contains 14 residues. Germline lookup yields CDR1 SNHLY and CDR2 FYNNEI. CDR3 region: CASLPGLIAGEQYF. The sequenced CDR3 bases are TGTGCCAGTTTACCGGGTCTAATAGCGGGCGAG.

Concerning this clone itself: The sequenced fragment ends 3 residues before the CDR3 boundary, so the rest is inferred from the germline J gene. V is TRBV30 and J is TRBJ1-1; 7 bases are shared with TRBD1. The germline CDR1 and CDR2 sequences are GTSNPN and SVGIG (reference sequence). This CDR3 comprises 11 residues. The sequenced CDR3 bases are TGTGCCTGGAGTTTACAGGGGAAA. Protein: CAWSLQGK. The full-length CDR3 reads as CAWSLQGKAFF.